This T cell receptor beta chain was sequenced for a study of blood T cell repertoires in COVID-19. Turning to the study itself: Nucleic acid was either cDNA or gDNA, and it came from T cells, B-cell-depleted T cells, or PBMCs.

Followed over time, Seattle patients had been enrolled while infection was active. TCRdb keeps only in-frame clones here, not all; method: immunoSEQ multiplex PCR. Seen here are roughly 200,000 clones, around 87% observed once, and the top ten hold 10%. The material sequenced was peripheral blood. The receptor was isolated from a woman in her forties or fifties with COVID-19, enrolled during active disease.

The CDR3 region is CASSYGLAGGSTDTQYF. CDR3 in DNA: TGTGCCAGCAGTTACGGGTTAGCGGGGGGGAGCACAGATACGCAGTATTTT. The J gene is TRBJ2-3, the V gene TRBV6-2 or TRBV6-3, with 11 bases lining up with TRBD2. This CDR3 is 17 amino acids long. Per germline, CDR1 MNHEY and CDR2 SVGEGT. Trimming cost V 2 bases and J 0 bases; bases outside gene matches: 4.